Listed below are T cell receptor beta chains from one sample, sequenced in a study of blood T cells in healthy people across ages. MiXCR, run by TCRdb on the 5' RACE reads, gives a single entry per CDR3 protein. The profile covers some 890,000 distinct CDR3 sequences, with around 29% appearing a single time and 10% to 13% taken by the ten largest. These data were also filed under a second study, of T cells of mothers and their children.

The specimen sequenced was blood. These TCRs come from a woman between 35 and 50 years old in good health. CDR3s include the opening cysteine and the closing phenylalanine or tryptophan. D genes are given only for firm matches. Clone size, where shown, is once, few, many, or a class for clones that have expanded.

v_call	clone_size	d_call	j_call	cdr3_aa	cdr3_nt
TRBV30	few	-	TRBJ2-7	CAWSVGRYEQYF	TGTGCCTGGAGTGTAGGGAGATACGAGCAGTACTTC
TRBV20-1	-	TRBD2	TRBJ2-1	CSASDSGDVINEQFF	TGCAGTGCTAGCGATAGCGGGGACGTCATCAATGAGCAGTTCTTC
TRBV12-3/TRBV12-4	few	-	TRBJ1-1	CASSKERALNTEAFF	TGTGCCAGCAGTAAGGAGAGGGCCCTGAACACTGAAGCTTTCTTT
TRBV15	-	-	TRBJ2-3	CATSRGGPSRTDTQYF	TGTGCCACCAGCAGAGGTGGGCCTTCCCGCACAGATACGCAGTATTTT
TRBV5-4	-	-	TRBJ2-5	CASSLNTAQETQYF	TGTGCCAGCAGCTTGAATACGGCCCAAGAGACCCAGTACTTC
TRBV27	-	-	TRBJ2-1	CASSLRGLKNEQFF	TGTGCCAGCAGTTTACGGGGACTTAAGAATGAGCAGTTCTTC
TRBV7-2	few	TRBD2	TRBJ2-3	CASSQLGGGQDTQYF	TGTGCCAGCAGCCAGTTGGGCGGGGGGCAGGATACGCAGTATTTT
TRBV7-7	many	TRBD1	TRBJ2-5	CASSVDRGANGLWYF	TGTGCTAGCAGCGTCGACAGGGGCGCCAACGGGCTCTGGTACTTC
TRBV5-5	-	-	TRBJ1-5	CASSLAPRSSGSNQPQHF	TGTGCCAGCAGCTTGGCACCCCGGTCCTCCGGGAGTAATCAGCCCCAGCATTTT
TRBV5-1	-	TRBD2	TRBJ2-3	CASGVSGGTTDTQYF	TGCGCCAGCGGGGTTAGCGGGGGCACCACAGATACGCAGTATTTT
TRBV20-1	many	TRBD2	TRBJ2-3	CSASKRGEITDTQYF	TGCAGTGCTAGCAAGCGGGGGGAAATCACAGATACGCAGTATTTT
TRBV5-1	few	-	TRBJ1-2	CASSSNGEGYTF	TGCGCCAGCAGCTCCAATGGGGAAGGCTACACCTTC
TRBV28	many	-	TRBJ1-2	CASSRPGNYGYTF	TGTGCCAGCAGCCGTCCCGGGAACTATGGCTACACCTTC
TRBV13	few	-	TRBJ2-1	CASSIGGGLRDEQFF	TGTGCCAGCAGCATAGGCGGGGGCCTAAGGGATGAGCAGTTCTTC
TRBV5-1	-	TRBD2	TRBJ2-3	CASSLASGASTDTQYF	TGCGCCAGCAGCTTGGCCAGCGGGGCTAGCACAGATACGCAGTATTTT
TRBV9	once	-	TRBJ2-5	CASSVGYTWVETKYF	TGTGCCAGCAGCGTAGGGTACACCTGGGTGGAGACCAAGTACTTC
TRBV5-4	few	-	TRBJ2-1	CASSLGGRLDNEQFF	TGTGCCAGCAGCTTGGGCGGCAGACTCGACAATGAGCAGTTCTTC
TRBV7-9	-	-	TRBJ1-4	CASSLGSANEKLFF	TGTGCCAGCAGCTTAGGATCCGCTAATGAAAAACTGTTTTTT
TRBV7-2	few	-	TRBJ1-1	CASRGGRINTEAFF	TGTGCCAGCAGGGGGGGGCGGATCAACACTGAAGCTTTCTTT
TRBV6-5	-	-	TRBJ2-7	CASSYVPGSYEQYF	TGTGCCAGCAGTTACGTCCCCGGCTCCTACGAGCAGTACTTC
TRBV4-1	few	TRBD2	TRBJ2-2	CASSRLANTGELFF	TGCGCCAGCAGCCGACTAGCTAACACCGGGGAGCTGTTTTTT
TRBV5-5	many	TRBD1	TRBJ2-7	CASSSPSTGYGLDEQYF	TGTGCCAGCAGCTCCCCCTCGACAGGGTATGGTCTCGACGAGCAGTACTTC
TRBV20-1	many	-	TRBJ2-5	CSARDRTKSPETQYF	TGCAGTGCTAGAGATAGGACCAAATCACCCGAGACCCAGTACTTC
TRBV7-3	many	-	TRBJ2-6	CASSLRSSDGTYSGANVLTF	TGTGCCAGCAGCTTAAGGTCGTCGGACGGGACCTACTCTGGGGCCAACGTCCTGACTTTC
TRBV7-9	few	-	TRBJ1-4	CASSDPELLNEKLFF	TGTGCCAGCAGCGACCCCGAGCTCCTTAATGAAAAACTGTTTTTT
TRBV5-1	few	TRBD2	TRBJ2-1	CASSLAGKAGIPYNEQFF	TGCGCCAGCAGCTTGGCCGGGAAAGCGGGGATTCCCTACAATGAGCAGTTCTTC
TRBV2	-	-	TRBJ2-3	CASSEVGRMGTDTQYF	TGTGCCAGCAGTGAGGTCGGTAGAATGGGCACAGATACGCAGTATTTT
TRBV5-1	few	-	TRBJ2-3	CASSSVGNTDTQYF	TGCGCCAGCAGCTCGGTCGGGAACACAGATACGCAGTATTTT
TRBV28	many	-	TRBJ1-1	CASSSSGLNTEAFF	TGTGCCAGCAGTTCATCAGGGTTGAACACTGAAGCTTTCTTT
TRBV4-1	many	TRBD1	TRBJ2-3	CASSPTGASTDTQYF	TGCGCCAGCAGCCCGACAGGGGCTAGCACAGATACGCAGTATTTT
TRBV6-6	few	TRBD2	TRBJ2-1	CASPWTSLPDEQFF	TGTGCCAGCCCATGGACTAGTTTGCCCGATGAGCAGTTCTTC
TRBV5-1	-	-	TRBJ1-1	CASSVIVGGVTEAFF	TGCGCCAGCAGCGTTATTGTGGGGGGTGTAACTGAAGCTTTCTTT
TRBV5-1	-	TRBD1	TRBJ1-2	CAGSLALSQGDYGYTF	TGCGCCGGCAGCTTGGCCCTATCACAGGGGGACTATGGCTACACCTTC
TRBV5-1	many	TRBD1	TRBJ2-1	CASSFDRVNEQFF	TGCGCCAGCAGCTTTGACAGGGTAAATGAGCAGTTCTTC
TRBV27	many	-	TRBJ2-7	CASTPGVGRSTYEQYF	TGTGCCAGCACCCCAGGGGTAGGTAGGAGTACCTACGAGCAGTACTTC
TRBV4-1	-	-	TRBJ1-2	CASSQKTGDYGYTF	TGCGCCAGCAGCCAAAAAACAGGAGACTATGGCTACACCTTC
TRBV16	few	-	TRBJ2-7	CASSQSGTNSYEQYF	TGTGCCAGCAGCCAATCCGGGACAAACTCCTACGAGCAGTACTTC
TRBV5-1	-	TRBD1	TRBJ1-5	CASSEGQSFNQPQHF	TGCGCCAGCAGCGAGGGACAGTCTTTCAATCAGCCCCAGCATTTT
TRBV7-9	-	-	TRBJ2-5	CASSIERGAETQYF	TGTGCCAGCAGCATCGAGAGGGGGGCAGAGACCCAGTACTTC
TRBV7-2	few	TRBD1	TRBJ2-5	CASTLVWGQGETQYF	TGTGCCAGCACCCTAGTTTGGGGACAGGGAGAGACCCAGTACTTC
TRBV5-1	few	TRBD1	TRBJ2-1	CASRLGQGSTQFF	TGCGCCAGCAGATTGGGACAGGGGTCCACGCAGTTCTTC
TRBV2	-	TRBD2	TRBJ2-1	CASRASGYNEQFF	TGTGCCAGCAGGGCTAGCGGCTACAATGAGCAGTTCTTC
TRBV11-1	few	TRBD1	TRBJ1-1	CASSLIGQGNTEAFF	TGTGCCAGCAGCTTAATCGGACAGGGGAACACTGAAGCTTTCTTT
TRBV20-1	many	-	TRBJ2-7	CSARDPQGHFYEQYF	TGCAGTGCTAGAGATCCACAGGGCCATTTCTACGAGCAGTACTTC
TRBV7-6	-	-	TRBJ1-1	CASSARVGNTEAFF	TGTGCCAGCAGCGCGAGGGTTGGGAACACTGAAGCTTTCTTT
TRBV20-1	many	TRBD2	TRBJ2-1	CSARDQRGSSYNEQFF	TGCAGTGCTAGAGATCAGCGGGGGAGCTCCTACAATGAGCAGTTCTTC
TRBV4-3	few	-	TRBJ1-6	CASSHHRDFNSPLHF	TGCGCCAGCAGCCACCACAGAGATTTTAATTCACCCCTCCACTTT
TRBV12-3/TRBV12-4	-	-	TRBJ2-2	CASSIGHTSGELFF	TGTGCCAGCAGCATAGGTCACACGAGTGGGGAGCTGTTTTTT
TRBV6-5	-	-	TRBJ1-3	CASSSLWGSGNTIYF	TGTGCCAGCAGCTCCCTATGGGGCTCTGGAAACACCATATATTTT
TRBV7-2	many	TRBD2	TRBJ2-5	CASSSTPRTSGGAGKTQYF	TGTGCCAGCAGCTCCACCCCCCGGACTAGCGGGGGGGCCGGAAAGACCCAGTACTTC